Each of the 29 T cell receptor beta chains below was sequenced from the same sample in a study of blood T cell repertoires in COVID-19. Measured with immunoSEQ multiplex PCR; TCRdb has only the in-frame clones, and not every one. In the table there are a few hundred thousand clones, about 80% of which are singletons. The specimen sequenced was PBMCs or T cells enriched from blood (not recorded which). The receptors derive from a man in his fifties or sixties who had recovered from COVID-19.

V usage is TRBV7-3 and J usage is TRBJ2-7, with 7 bases aligning to TRBD1. Trimming at V came to 5 bases and at J to 6 bases, leaving 10 bases not matched to a gene. The CDR3 contains 14 residues. Germline V gene data show CDR1 as SGHTA and CDR2 as FQGTGA. CDR3 nucleotides: TGTGCCAGCAGCAGAGCCCCAGGACAGGCCGAGCAGTACTTC. It translates to CASSRAPGQAEQYF.

The chain combines TRBV11-3 with TRBJ1-1; possibly TRBD1 for D (6 bases). There are 12 residues in the CDR3. Between the trimmed V and J ends, which lost 5 bases and 11 bases, there was a span of 15 bases. From germline, CDR1 is SGHNT and CDR2 YENEEA. CDR3 bases: TGTGCCAGCAGCCAGGGGCTGGTGGTGGCTTTCTTT. Residues: CASSQGLVVAFF.

This clone was recorded once. The J gene is TRBJ1-1, the V gene TRBV4-2, with 9 nucleotides matching TRBD1. The germline gives CDR1 LGHNA, CDR2 YNFKEQ. Trimming took 0 bases from V and 1 from J; bases not matched to a gene: 3. The CDR3 consists of 16 residues. Here the CDR3 reads CASSQEGTGRNTEAFF. Here the CDR3 DNA reads TGTGCCAGCAGCCAAGAAGGGACAGGGAGGAACACTGAAGCTTTCTTT.

This rearrangement joins TRBV28 to TRBJ1-6, with D tentatively TRBD1 (5 bases). CDR3 length: 12 amino acids. V was cut by 9 bases and J by 7 bases, with 10 bases left in between. CDR1 is MDHEN, CDR2 SYDVKM, per germline. The chain's CDR3 is CASQGFNSPLHF. The CDR3 region has the DNA TGTGCCAGTCAGGGTTTCAATTCACCCCTCCACTTT.

A remark on this clone: One junction end does not reproduce the germline sequence, and a read error may be involved. The chain joins TRBV5-1 to TRBJ2-1, with D perhaps TRBD1 or TRBD2 (6 bases each). Germline lookup yields CDR1 SGHRS and CDR2 YFSETQ. CDR3 length: 15 amino acids. The CDR3 region has the DNA TGCGCCAGCAGATTGGGGGGCACCTCCTACAATGAGCAGTTCTTC. It specifies CASRLGGTSYNEQFF.

The chain recombines TRBV7-3 with TRBJ1-1; D might be TRBD1 (5 bases). CDR3 length: 15 residues. Germline CDR1 is SGHTA and CDR2 is FQGTGA. V lost 0 bases and J 5 bases, leaving 13 bases between the germline ends. The CDR3 here is CASSLTRVKGTEAFF. In DNA form, the CDR3 reads TGTGCCAGCAGCTTAACCAGGGTGAAGGGGACTGAAGCTTTCTTT.

The rearrangement uses TRBV10-2 and TRBJ2-2, with 10 bases aligning to TRBD2. The CDR3 is 18 amino acids. CDR1 is WSHSY and CDR2 is SAAADI in the germline V gene. The V and J ends lost 8 bases and 5 bases, in that order; junction bases with no gene match: 17. CDR3 region: CASDPLGLAGERTGELFF. CDR3 DNA sequence: TGCGCCAGCGATCCCCTTGGTCTAGCGGGAGAGAGGACCGGGGAGCTGTTTTTT.

The rearrangement uses TRBV30 and TRBJ1-5, with D possibly being TRBD1 (6 bases). The germline CDR1 and CDR2 sequences are GTSNPN and SVGIG (reference sequence). The CDR3 consists of 14 residues. V dropped 1 base and J dropped 9 bases, with 16 bases sitting between them. The CDR3 reads CAWSAPGGLRPQHF. The CDR3 region has the DNA TGTGCCTGGAGTGCCCCCGGGGGGCTACGGCCCCAGCATTTT.

This sequence joins TRBV5-6 and TRBJ1-1, with TRBD1 matching 11 bases. CDR3 size: 13 residues. V was clipped by 2 bases and J by 9 bases; unmatched bases: 3. The germline V gene encodes CDR1 SGHDT and CDR2 YYEEEE. CDR3 coding DNA: TGTGCCAGCAGCTTCGGACAGGGGGCACAAGCTTTCTTT. Protein: CASSFGQGAQAFF.

The chain couples TRBV19 to TRBJ2-2, with D perhaps TRBD2 (5 bases). The CDR3 loop spans 16 amino acids. Per germline, CDR1 LNHDA and CDR2 SQIVND (reference sequence). The V and J ends lost 3 bases and 2 bases respectively, with 13 bases between them. The chain's CDR3 is CASSIGSGKNTGELFF. Written as DNA, the CDR3 is TGTGCCAGTAGTATCGGTTCGGGGAAAAACACCGGGGAGCTGTTTTTT.

The chain recombines TRBV5-1 with TRBJ2-1; D is perhaps TRBD1 (6 bases). CDR1 SGHRS and CDR2 YFSETQ come from the germline V gene. V lost 4 bases and J 8 bases, leaving 13 bases between the germline ends. CDR3 length: 13 residues. The CDR3 nucleotides are TGCGCCAGCAGCCAGGGACATCAGGATGAGCAGTTCTTC. Encoded protein: CASSQGHQDEQFF.

This clone was found many times. This rearrangement joins TRBV15 to TRBJ1-5; no clear D gene. Germline CDR1 reads LNHNV; CDR2 reads YYDKDF (reference sequence). CDR3 size: 12 residues. Trimming cost V 9 bases and J 4 bases, with 10 bases left between them. For the CDR3, the DNA is TGTGCCACTAGCTACCTAAATCAGCCCCAGCATTTT. Its protein is CATSYLNQPQHF.

The chain's CDR3 is CSASVGGSVGELFF. Written as DNA, the CDR3 is TGCAGTGCTAGTGTTGGGGGGAGTGTCGGGGAGCTGTTTTTT. The V gene is TRBV20-1, the J gene TRBJ2-2, with D perhaps TRBD2 (6 bases). CDR3 length: 14 amino acids. Germline loops: CDR1 DFQATT, CDR2 SNEGSKA (reference sequence). Trimming stripped 3 bases from V and 7 bases from J, with 15 bases between.

As regards this clone: The sample carries other DNA sequences with the same CDR3. The chain couples TRBV27 to TRBJ1-5; a possible D gene is TRBD1 (6 bases). CDR1 MNHEY and CDR2 SMNVEV come from the germline V gene (reference sequence). The CDR3 consists of 14 residues. With 2 bases removed from V and 1 base from J, the gap between germline ends came to 6 bases. The chain's CDR3 is CASSLGGSNQPQHF. The DNA for the CDR3 is TGTGCCAGCAGTTTAGGGGGCAGCAATCAGCCCCAGCATTTT.

This chain connects TRBV11-1 to TRBJ2-5; tentative D call: TRBD1 (6 bases). From germline, CDR1 is SGHAT and CDR2 FQDESV (reference sequence). V was pared by 7 bases and J by 5 bases, with 14 bases between. The CDR3 has 13 residues. The CDR3 loop is CASTGGRVETQYF. CDR3 in DNA: TGTGCCAGCACTGGGGGCAGGGTGGAGACCCAGTACTTC.

The V and J genes are TRBV10-2 and TRBJ1-2; no clear D gene. This CDR3 contains 13 residues. The V end lost 2 bases, the J end lost 4 bases, and 8 bases lay between the germline ends. CDR1 is WSHSY, CDR2 SAAADI, per germline. The CDR3 loop is CASSEGPPYGYTF. As DNA, the CDR3 is TGCGCCAGCAGTGAGGGGCCCCCCTATGGCTACACCTTC.

V is TRBV3-1 (or the pseudogene TRBV3-2) and J is TRBJ2-1, with 9 positions matching TRBD2. The germline CDR1 and CDR2 sequences are LGHDT and YNNKEL (reference sequence). V trimming: 1 base; J trimming: 7 bases; junction bases outside the gene matches: 8. The CDR3 runs 16 residues. DNA for the CDR3: TGTGCCAGCAGCCAAGCTGGCGGGGGGGCGCGAAATGAGCAGTTCTTC. This translates into CASSQAGGGARNEQFF.

This clone came up once. This chain joins TRBV7-6 and TRBJ2-5, with 7 bases matching TRBD1. The V gene's germline CDR1 is SGHVS and CDR2 FNYEAQ. The junction had 7 bases not matched to a gene; V was cut back by 5 bases and J by 4 bases. The CDR3 covers 14 residues. CDR3 DNA: TGTGCCAGCAGCGTGACAGGGTTTGCAGAGACCCAGTACTTC. This gives the protein CASSVTGFAETQYF.

V is TRBV6-2 or TRBV6-3 and J is TRBJ1-2; TRBD1 matches at 7 bases. From germline, CDR1 is MNHEY and CDR2 SVGEGT. CDR3 length: 16 residues. V shed 5 bases, J shed 0 bases, and the junction held 9 bases outside the gene matches. CDR3 loop: CASSRAPDRPNYGYTF. The DNA of the CDR3 is TGTGCCAGCAGTCGGGCCCCGGACAGGCCTAACTATGGCTACACCTTC.

The V call is TRBV5-1, the J call TRBJ1-4; possibly TRBD1 for D (5 bases). There are 13 residues in the CDR3. Per the germline V gene, CDR1 is SGHRS and CDR2 is YFSETQ. The germline V and J ends were trimmed by 6 bases and 4 bases, with 10 bases remaining between them. The CDR3: CASNLGLNEKLFF. The CDR3 DNA sequence: TGCGCCAGCAACCTGGGACTTAATGAAAAACTGTTTTTT.

CDR3 nucleotide sequence: TGTGCCAGCAGGACTAGCGGGGCCAGTTACGAGCAGTACTTC. It yields the protein CASRTSGASYEQYF. This chain uses TRBV5-6 with TRBJ2-7; 11 nucleotides agree with TRBD2. The CDR3 length is 14 residues. With V trimmed by 5 bases and J by 4 bases, 5 bases remained unmatched. The V gene's germline CDR1 is SGHDT and CDR2 YYEEEE.

The chain employs TRBV5-1 and TRBJ2-3; 8 bases agree with TRBD2. The germline CDR1 and CDR2 sequences are SGHRS and YFSETQ. This CDR3 has 16 residues. V lost 0 bases to trimming and J lost 3 bases; unmatched junction nucleotides: 6. Here the CDR3 reads CASSLGSGSGTDTQYF. The DNA for the CDR3 is TGCGCCAGCAGCTTGGGCAGCGGGAGTGGAACAGATACGCAGTATTTT.

The chain is built from TRBV29-1 and TRBJ1-1, with D tentatively TRBD1 (5 bases). Germline V gene sequence: CDR1 SQVTM, CDR2 ANQGSEA. This CDR3 is built from 13 residues. Deletions cut 6 bases from V and 10 bases from J, with 21 bases between. The CDR3 reads CSVVNSGALGAFF. The CDR3 region has the DNA TGCAGCGTCGTAAACAGTGGGGCGCTCGGAGCTTTCTTT.

V and J are TRBV7-8 and TRBJ1-4; TRBD1 aligns across 10 bases. The CDR3 sequence is 14 residues long. Germline CDR1 reads SGHVS; CDR2 reads FQNEAQ. V was clipped by 5 bases and J by 8 bases; unmatched bases: 5. The CDR3 is CASSRDRGLEKLFF. Written as DNA, the CDR3 is TGTGCCAGCAGCCGGGACAGGGGTTTAGAAAAACTGTTTTTT.

The J gene is TRBJ1-6, the V gene TRBV15; D gene ambiguous. Trimming removed 1 base from V and 3 bases from J, with 7 bases in between. This CDR3 spans 15 amino acids. From germline, CDR1 is LNHNV and CDR2 YYDKDF (reference sequence). The CDR3 region is CATSRVSVYNSPLHF. The CDR3 bases are TGTGCCACCAGCAGAGTATCAGTCTATAATTCACCCCTCCACTTT.

The chain is built from TRBV13 and TRBJ1-4; D ambiguous. The V end was cut by 4 bases, the J end by 0 bases, with 12 bases between. Germline V gene sequence: CDR1 PRHDT, CDR2 FYEKMQ (reference sequence). CDR3 length: 16 amino acids. The CDR3 is CASSSNSLTTNEKLFF. The CDR3 coding sequence is TGTGCCAGCAGCTCCAACAGCCTAACAACTAATGAAAAACTGTTTTTT.

The gene calls are TRBV15 and TRBJ2-3; 12 bases agree with TRBD2. The V segment lost 1 base and the J segment 5 bases; nucleotides outside the gene matches: 4. This CDR3 has 16 residues. CDR1 is LNHNV, CDR2 YYDKDF, per germline (reference sequence). CDR3 amino acids: CATSRASGRAQDTQYF. CDR3 DNA sequence: TGTGCCACCAGCAGAGCTAGCGGGAGGGCCCAAGATACGCAGTATTTT.

The rearrangement uses TRBV6-1 and TRBJ2-7; tentatively, D is TRBD1 (5 bases). V was clipped by 2 bases and J by 0 bases, with 11 bases between them. CDR1 is MNHNS and CDR2 is SASEGT in the germline V gene. This CDR3 contains 15 residues. The CDR3 DNA sequence: TGTGCCAGCAGTGAATTATGGGGCTCCTCCTACGAGCAGTACTTC. It encodes CASSELWGSSYEQYF.

The V call is TRBV20-1, the J call TRBJ2-1; 12 bases map to TRBD2. Germline CDR1 reads DFQATT; CDR2 reads SNEGSKA (reference sequence). The CDR3 is made up of 15 amino acids. V was pared by 3 bases and J by 7 bases, with 7 bases of the junction left unmatched. CDR3 protein: CSASILAGGPNEQFF. The CDR3, as DNA: TGCAGTGCTAGTATCCTAGCGGGAGGGCCTAATGAGCAGTTCTTC.